Following are 22 T cell receptor beta chains from one sample sequenced in a study of T-cell memory formation after mild COVID-19. MiXCR, run by TCRdb on the 5' RACE reads, gives a single entry per CDR3 protein. The sample lists roughly 150,000 distinct CDR3 sequences; roughly 13% were seen once. The source material was PBMCs or a T cell subset sorted from them (not recorded which). These receptors all stem from a man between 18 and 35 years old who had mild COVID-19 (a few samples of this study predate the infection). Cell type and time point are not known.

This clonotype showed up just a few times. This rearrangement joins TRBV7-2 to TRBJ2-3; 8 bases map to TRBD2. The germline V gene has CDR1 SGHTA and CDR2 FQGNSA. The CDR3 is 14 amino acids. V was pared by 6 bases and J by 5 bases, with 7 bases of the junction left unmatched. CDR3 protein: CASRNAGGRDTQYF. The CDR3 coding sequence is TGTGCCAGCAGAAACGCGGGGGGCCGAGATACGCAGTATTTT.

This chain connects TRBV7-2 to TRBJ2-3; maybe TRBD2 (5 bases). The germline V gene encodes CDR1 SGHTA and CDR2 FQGNSA. Deletions cut 2 bases from V and 14 bases from J, with 20 bases between. CDR3 size: 14 residues. The CDR3 loop reads CASSLTVSESSRYF. CDR3 in DNA: TGTGCCAGCAGCTTAACCGTTAGTGAGTCTAGCAGGTATTTT.

This clonotype was recorded at least ten times. V is TRBV5-1 and J is TRBJ2-3, with a weak D call TRBD2 (5 bases). The CDR3 is 14 amino acids. Germline values: CDR1 SGHRS, CDR2 YFSETQ. V was trimmed by 0 bases and J by 4 bases, leaving 9 bases between them. Here the CDR3 reads CASSLVTGSDTQYF. The DNA for the CDR3 is TGCGCCAGCAGCTTGGTGACGGGATCAGATACGCAGTATTTT.

This clonotype was observed a few times. V and J are TRBV27 and TRBJ1-2; D call uncertain. Germline CDR1 is MNHEY and CDR2 is SMNVEV (reference sequence). Trimming cost V 2 bases and J 7 bases, with 17 bases left between them. The CDR3 is 15 residues long. CDR3 nucleotide sequence: TGTGCCAGCAGTTTACTTCCGAGAACCTGGGGTGGCTACACCTTC. Translated, it gives CASSLLPRTWGGYTF.

This chain connects TRBV5-4 to TRBJ2-3; 9 bases fit TRBD2. The CDR3 covers 18 residues. The V gene end was trimmed by 2 bases and the J gene end by 0 bases; junction bases not matched to a gene: 10. The V gene's germline CDR1 is SGHNT and CDR2 YYREEE (reference sequence). The CDR3 loop reads CASSLRTSATSSTDTQYF. In nucleotides, the CDR3 is TGTGCCAGCAGCTTACGGACTAGCGCCACATCTAGCACAGATACGCAGTATTTT.

There are a few counts of this clonotype. The V gene is TRBV24-1, the J gene TRBJ1-2, with unresolved D. The CDR3 sequence is 14 residues long. CDR1 and CDR2 from the germline V gene are KGHDR and SFDVKD. The V and J ends lost 3 bases and 8 bases respectively, with 15 bases between them. The chain's CDR3 is CATSDPKRPGGYTF. In DNA form, the CDR3 reads TGTGCCACCAGTGATCCCAAGCGCCCGGGGGGCTACACCTTC.

This clonotype came up a few times. The chain uses TRBV12-3 or TRBV12-4 and TRBJ2-1; 10 bases match TRBD2. The CDR3 length is 17 residues. V gave up 5 bases and J gave up 0 bases; unmatched junction bases: 7. CDR3 region: CASSPFSGGSSYNEQFF. The CDR3 DNA reads as TGTGCCAGCAGTCCTTTTAGCGGGGGGAGCTCCTACAATGAGCAGTTCTTC.

A few counts support this clonotype. This chain links TRBV6-5 with TRBJ1-2; the D is unclear. V was cut by 2 bases and J by 8 bases, with 12 bases left in between. In germline, CDR1 is MNHEY, CDR2 SVGAGI. The CDR3 runs to 13 residues. CDR3 region: CASSYSQREGYTF. The CDR3 bases are TGTGCCAGCAGTTACAGTCAAAGGGAAGGCTACACCTTC.

V usage is TRBV2 and J usage is TRBJ2-7; D unresolved. Germline assignment: CDR1 SNHLY and CDR2 FYNNEI. Trimming removed 3 bases from V and 1 base from J, with 7 bases in between. The CDR3 sequence is 13 residues long. CDR3 protein: CASSERISYEQYV. As DNA, the CDR3 is TGTGCCAGCAGTGAGAGGATTTCCTACGAGCAGTACGTC.

This clonotype was seen only a few times. This sequence joins TRBV19 and TRBJ1-2; TRBD1 might be the D (6 bases). Germline-derived CDR1 and CDR2 are LNHDA and SQIVND (reference sequence). Trimming removed 4 bases from V and 8 bases from J, with 14 bases in between. This CDR3 is built from 13 residues. The DNA of the CDR3 is TGTGCCAGTAGTACTTCAGGGGTTGTCGGCTACACCTTC. Protein sequence: CASSTSGVVGYTF.

This clonotype has only a few counts. The CDR3, as DNA: TGTGCCAGCAGCTCGGGGGGGGTCGGCACTGAAGCTTTCTTT. This encodes CASSSGGVGTEAFF. This chain joins TRBV7-3 and TRBJ1-1; D possibly corresponds to TRBD1 (5 bases). The V and J ends lost 4 bases and 4 bases respectively, with 13 bases between them. The CDR3 sequence is 14 residues long. In germline, CDR1 is SGHTA, CDR2 FQGTGA.

This rearrangement joins TRBV25-1 to TRBJ2-6; a possible D gene is TRBD2 (6 bases). CDR3 length: 16 amino acids. V shed 0 bases and J shed 2 bases, with 8 bases lying between them. Germline assignment: CDR1 MGHDK and CDR2 SYGVNS. The DNA of the CDR3 is TGTGCCAGCAGTGAATATACGGGAGCTGGGGCCAACGTCCTGACTTTC. Its protein product is CASSEYTGAGANVLTF. The complete variable domain, with remaining parts taken from reference TRBV25-1 and TRBJ2-6, reads EADIYQTPRYLVIGTGKKITLECSQTMGHDKMYWYQQDPGMELHLIHYSYGVNSTEKGDLSSESTVSRIRTEHFPLTLESARPSHTSQYLCASSEYTGAGANVLTFGAGSRLTVL.

The chain carries TRBV7-9 and TRBJ2-5; D ambiguous. CDR1 SEHNR and CDR2 FQNEAQ come from the germline V gene (reference sequence). V lost 3 bases to trimming and J lost 4 bases, with 9 bases between them. This CDR3 has 13 amino acids. The CDR3 reads CASSLTGPETQYF. Here the CDR3 DNA reads TGTGCCAGCAGCTTGACGGGCCCAGAGACCCAGTACTTC. Based on the CDR3 plus reference TRBV7-9 and TRBJ2-5, the full variable domain is DTGVSQNPRHKITKRGQNVTFRCDPISEHNRLYWYRQTLGQGPEFLTYFQNEAQLEKSRLLSDRFSAERPKGSFSTLEIQRTEQGDSAMYLCASSLTGPETQYFGPGTRLLVL.

The chain employs TRBV24-1 and TRBJ2-1; 9 nucleotides line up with TRBD1. In germline, CDR1 is KGHDR, CDR2 SFDVKD. The V and J ends lost 6 bases and 4 bases, in that order; junction bases with no gene match: 3. The CDR3 covers 14 residues. CDR3 region: CATSPGQGYNEQFF. DNA of the CDR3: TGTGCCACCAGTCCGGGACAGGGTTACAATGAGCAGTTCTTC.

The V call is TRBV7-3, the J call TRBJ2-2; D uncertain. The germline V and J ends were trimmed by 5 bases and 0 bases, with 10 bases remaining between them. CDR3 length: 15 amino acids. Germline-derived CDR1 and CDR2 are SGHTA and FQGTGA. CDR3 amino acids: CASSQGPANTGELFF. The CDR3 DNA follows: TGTGCCAGCAGCCAAGGCCCGGCGAACACCGGGGAGCTGTTTTTT.

The chain links TRBV6-5 to TRBJ2-1; 7 bases are a match to TRBD2. This CDR3 region has 15 residues. Germline-derived CDR1 and CDR2 are MNHEY and SVGAGI. The V segment lost 2 bases and the J segment 10 bases; nucleotides outside the gene matches: 11. CDR3 sequence (DNA): TGTGCCAGCAGTTACGGCTTAGGGCGGGGGATGGAGCAGTTCTTC. It codes for CASSYGLGRGMEQFF.

The chain couples TRBV20-1 to TRBJ2-3; D unresolved. Germline values: CDR1 DFQATT, CDR2 SNEGSKA (reference sequence). CDR3 length: 14 residues. With 4 bases removed from V and 5 bases from J, the gap between germline ends came to 16 bases. The CDR3 nucleotides are TGCAGTGCTATCGTAGGGATAACGCAAGATACGCAGTATTTT. Its protein is CSAIVGITQDTQYF.

On this clonotype itself: The junction shows a germline mismatch at one end, possibly a read error. The rearrangement joins TRBV27 to TRBJ1-1; TRBD1 agrees at 10 bases. Germline V gene lookup returns CDR1 MNHEY and CDR2 SMNVEV (reference sequence). The CDR3 contains 15 residues. The CDR3 here is CASILTGQGSTEAFF. The CDR3 DNA follows: TGTGCCAGCATTTTAACGGGACAGGGGAGCACTGAAGCTTTCTTT.

V is TRBV7-9 and J is TRBJ2-3; D is uncertain. Looked up from germline, CDR1 is SEHNR and CDR2 is FQNEAQ (reference sequence). V lost 0 bases, J lost 5 bases, and 6 bases lay in between. There are 13 residues in the CDR3. CDR3 sequence: CASSLAIRDTQYF. The CDR3 nucleotides are TGTGCCAGCAGCTTAGCGATACGAGATACGCAGTATTTT.

This chain joins TRBV18 and TRBJ1-1; D is unresolved. The CDR3 is made up of 12 amino acids. The ends were cut back, 5 bases at V and 0 bases at J, with 4 bases in the middle. Germline V gene lookup returns CDR1 KGHSH and CDR2 LQKENI. The CDR3, as DNA: TGTGCCAGCTCAGTCATGAACACTGAAGCTTTCTTT. Residues: CASSVMNTEAFF.

The gene calls are TRBV5-1 and TRBJ1-2; TRBD1 matches at 8 bases. The CDR3 sequence is 15 residues long. J gave up 7 bases and V 5 bases, and 13 bases lay outside the gene matches. Looked up from germline, CDR1 is SGHRS and CDR2 is YFSETQ. DNA for the CDR3: TGCGCCAGCAGTTCCGGGCAGGGGGCCACTAGTGGCTACACCTTC. This translates into CASSSGQGATSGYTF.

A few counts support this clonotype. The chain is built from TRBV4-3 and TRBJ1-1; TRBD1 matches at 8 bases. This CDR3 has 22 amino acids. The V and J ends lost 3 bases and 1 base, in that order; junction bases with no gene match: 25. CDR1 and CDR2 (germline): LGHNA, YSLEER. The CDR3 region has the DNA TGCGCCAGCAGCCACGACACCCCCGACCCCAGGGGGCGTTACCGAAAGAACACTGAAGCTTTCTTT. This sequence encodes CASSHDTPDPRGRYRKNTEAFF.